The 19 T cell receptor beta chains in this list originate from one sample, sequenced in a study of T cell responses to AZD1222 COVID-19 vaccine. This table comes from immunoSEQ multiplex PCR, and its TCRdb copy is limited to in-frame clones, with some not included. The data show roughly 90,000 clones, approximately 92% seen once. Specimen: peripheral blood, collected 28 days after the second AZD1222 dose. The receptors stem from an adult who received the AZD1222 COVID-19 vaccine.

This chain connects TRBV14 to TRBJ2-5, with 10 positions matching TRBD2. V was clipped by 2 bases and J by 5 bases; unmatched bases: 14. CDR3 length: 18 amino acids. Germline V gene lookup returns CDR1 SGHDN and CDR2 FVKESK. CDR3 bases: TGTGCCAGCAGCCAACCGGGACTAGCGAACCCGGTGGTGGAGACCCAGTACTTC. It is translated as CASSQPGLANPVVETQYF.

DNA for the CDR3: TGTGCCAGCAGCCAAGATTGGTCAGGGGCCATCGCTTACGAGCAGTACTTC. This translates into CASSQDWSGAIAYEQYF. This chain connects TRBV3-1 (or the pseudogene TRBV3-2) to TRBJ2-7, with D perhaps TRBD1 (6 bases). The CDR3 length is 17 residues. The germline V and J ends were trimmed by 0 bases and 4 bases, with 19 bases remaining between them. Per the germline V gene, CDR1 is LGHDT and CDR2 is YNNKEL (reference sequence).

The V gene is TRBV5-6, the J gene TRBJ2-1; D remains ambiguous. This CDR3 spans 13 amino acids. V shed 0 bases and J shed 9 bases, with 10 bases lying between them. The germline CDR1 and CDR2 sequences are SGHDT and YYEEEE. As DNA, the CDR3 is TGTGCCAGCAGCTTGGACCCCCGTGGTGAGCAGTTCTTC. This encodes CASSLDPRGEQFF.

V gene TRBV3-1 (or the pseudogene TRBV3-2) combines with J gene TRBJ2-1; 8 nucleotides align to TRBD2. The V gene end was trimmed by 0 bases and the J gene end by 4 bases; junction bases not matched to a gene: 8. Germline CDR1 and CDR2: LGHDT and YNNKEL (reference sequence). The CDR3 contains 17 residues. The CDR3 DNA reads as TGTGCCAGCAGCCAAGACACCGCGGGGGGTTCTTACAATGAGCAGTTCTTC. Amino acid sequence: CASSQDTAGGSYNEQFF.

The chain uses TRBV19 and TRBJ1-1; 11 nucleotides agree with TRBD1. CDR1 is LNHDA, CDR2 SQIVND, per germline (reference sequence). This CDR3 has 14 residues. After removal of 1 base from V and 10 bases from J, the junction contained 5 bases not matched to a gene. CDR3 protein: CASSIATGTGGAFF. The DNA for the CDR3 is TGTGCCAGTAGTATAGCGACGGGGACAGGGGGAGCTTTCTTT.

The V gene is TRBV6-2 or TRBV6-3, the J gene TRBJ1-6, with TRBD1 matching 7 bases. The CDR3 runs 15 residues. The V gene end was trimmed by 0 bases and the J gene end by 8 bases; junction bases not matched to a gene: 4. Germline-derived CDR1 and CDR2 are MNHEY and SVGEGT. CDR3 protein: CASSYSTGRDSPLHF. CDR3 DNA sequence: TGTGCCAGCAGTTACTCGACAGGGAGGGATTCACCCCTCCACTTT.

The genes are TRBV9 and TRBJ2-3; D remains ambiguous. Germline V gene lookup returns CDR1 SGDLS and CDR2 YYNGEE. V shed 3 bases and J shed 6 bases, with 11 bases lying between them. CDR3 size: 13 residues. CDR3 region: CASSGVLGDTQYF. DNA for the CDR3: TGTGCCAGCAGCGGAGTACTGGGGGATACGCAGTATTTT.

The DNA of the CDR3 is TGTGCCTGGGGACCGATTGACGCTCAGAGCTCCTATAATTCACCCCTCCACTTT. It specifies CAWGPIDAQSSYNSPLHF. The chain links TRBV30 to TRBJ1-6; no reliable D call. This CDR3 comprises 18 residues. Looked up from germline, CDR1 is GTSNPN and CDR2 is SVGIG (reference sequence). The V and J ends lost 5 bases and 0 bases respectively, with 20 bases between them.

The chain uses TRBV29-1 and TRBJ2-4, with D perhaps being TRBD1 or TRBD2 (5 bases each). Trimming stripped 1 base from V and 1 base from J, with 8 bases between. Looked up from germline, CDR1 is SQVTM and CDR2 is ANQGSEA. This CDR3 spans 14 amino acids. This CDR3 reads CSVEGGTAKNIQYF. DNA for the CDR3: TGCAGCGTTGAAGGGGGGACCGCCAAAAACATTCAGTACTTC.

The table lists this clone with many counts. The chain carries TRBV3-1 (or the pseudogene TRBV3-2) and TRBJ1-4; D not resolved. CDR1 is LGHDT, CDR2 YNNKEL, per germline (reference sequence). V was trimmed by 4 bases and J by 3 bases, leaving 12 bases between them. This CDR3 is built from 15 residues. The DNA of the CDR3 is TGTGCCAGCAGCCCCCTGCGTGGGGCTAATGAAAAACTGTTTTTT. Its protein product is CASSPLRGANEKLFF.

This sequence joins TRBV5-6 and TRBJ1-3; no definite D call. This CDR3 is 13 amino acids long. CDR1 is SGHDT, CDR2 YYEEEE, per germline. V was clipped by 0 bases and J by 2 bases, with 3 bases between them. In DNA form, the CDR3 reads TGTGCCAGCAGCTTGGTTGCTGGAAACACCATATATTTT. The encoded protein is CASSLVAGNTIYF.

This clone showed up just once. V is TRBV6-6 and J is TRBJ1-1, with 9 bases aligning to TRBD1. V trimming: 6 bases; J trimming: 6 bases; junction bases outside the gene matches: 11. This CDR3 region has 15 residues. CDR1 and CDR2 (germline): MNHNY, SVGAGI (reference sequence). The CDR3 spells CASREDLTGGSEAFF. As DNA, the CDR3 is TGTGCCAGCAGAGAAGATCTGACAGGGGGATCTGAAGCTTTCTTT.

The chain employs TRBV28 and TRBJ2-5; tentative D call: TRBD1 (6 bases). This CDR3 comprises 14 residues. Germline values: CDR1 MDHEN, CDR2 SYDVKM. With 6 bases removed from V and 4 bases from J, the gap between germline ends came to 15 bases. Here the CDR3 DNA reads TGTGCCAGCAGACGCACAGGGTTGGGAGAGACCCAGTACTTC. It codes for CASRRTGLGETQYF.

The CDR3 DNA reads TGTGCCAGCAGCTTAGTTCCCCCTGAAGCTTTCTTT. This codes for CASSLVPPEAFF. The chain recombines TRBV13 with TRBJ1-1; unclear D gene. The germline V gene encodes CDR1 PRHDT and CDR2 FYEKMQ (reference sequence). The V and J ends lost 1 base and 6 bases respectively, with 6 bases between them. This CDR3 is built from 12 residues. The full variable domain, its missing parts supplied by reference TRBV13 and TRBJ1-1, is AAGVIQSPRHLIKEKRETATLKCYPIPRHDTVYWYQQGPGQDPQFLISFYEKMQSDKGSIPDRFSAQQFSDYHSELNMSSLELGDSALYFCASSLVPPEAFFGQGTRLTVV.

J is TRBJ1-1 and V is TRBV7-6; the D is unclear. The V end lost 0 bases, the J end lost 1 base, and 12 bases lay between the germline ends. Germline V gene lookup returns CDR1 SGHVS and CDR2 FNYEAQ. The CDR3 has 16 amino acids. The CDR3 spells CASSLADTYGNTEAFF. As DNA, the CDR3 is TGTGCCAGCAGCTTAGCAGACACCTATGGGAACACTGAAGCTTTCTTT. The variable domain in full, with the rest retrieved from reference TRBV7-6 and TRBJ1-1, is GAGVSQSPRYKVTKRGQDVALRCDPISGHVSLYWYRQALGQGPEFLTYFNYEAQQDKSGLPNDRFSAERPEGSISTLTIQRTEQRDSAMYRCASSLADTYGNTEAFFGQGTRLTVV.

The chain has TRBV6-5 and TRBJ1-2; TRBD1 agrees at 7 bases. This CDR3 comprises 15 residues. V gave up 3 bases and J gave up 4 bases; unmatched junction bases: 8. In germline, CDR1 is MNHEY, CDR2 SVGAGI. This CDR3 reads CASSYGGQSGYGYTF. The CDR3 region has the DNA TGTGCCAGCAGTTATGGGGGACAGTCCGGCTATGGCTACACCTTC.

The CDR3, as DNA: TGTGCCAGCAGCTCGGGCCCCTACGCGGGCTACACCTTC. Its translation: CASSSGPYAGYTF. The gene calls are TRBV9 and TRBJ1-2; D is undetermined. V lost 4 bases and J lost 8, with 15 bases in between. Germline V CDR1 and CDR2: SGDLS, YYNGEE. This CDR3 comprises 13 residues.

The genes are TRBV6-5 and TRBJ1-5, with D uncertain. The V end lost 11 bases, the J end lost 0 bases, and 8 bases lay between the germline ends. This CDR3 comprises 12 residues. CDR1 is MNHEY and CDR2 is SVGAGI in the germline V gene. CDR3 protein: CAGGDSNQPQHF. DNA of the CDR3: TGTGCCGGTGGTGATAGCAATCAGCCCCAGCATTTT.

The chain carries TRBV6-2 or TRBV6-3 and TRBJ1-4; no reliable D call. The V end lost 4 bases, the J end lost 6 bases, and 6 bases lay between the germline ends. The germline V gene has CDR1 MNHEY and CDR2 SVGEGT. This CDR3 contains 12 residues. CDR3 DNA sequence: TGTGCCAGCAGTTTCGTCTATGAAAAACTGTTTTTT. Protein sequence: CASSFVYEKLFF.